The rows below give T cell receptor beta chains drawn from one sample of a study of shared clonotypes between healthy human individuals. Sequenced by immunoSEQ multiplex PCR; TCRdb stores in-frame clones only, minus some. The data contain hundreds of thousands of clones, around 72% of them singletons. The sample consisted of memory CD4+ T cells sorted from blood. The receptors shown here come from a young woman in good health. Both conserved end residues are part of each CDR3. D genes are given only for firm matches. Size is omitted from some rows. Given values are once, few, many or a class for expanded clones.

V	J	size	D	CDR3	DNA
TRBV29-1	TRBJ1-1	few	-	CSVVLQGNTEAFF	TGCAGCGTTGTATTACAGGGGAACACTGAAGCTTTCTTT
TRBV12-5	TRBJ2-1	-	-	CASGLLQGGSYYNEQFF	TGTGCTAGTGGTTTGCTCCAGGGTGGGAGCTACTACAATGAGCAGTTCTTC
TRBV28	TRBJ1-3	-	-	CASTRASGTGNTIYF	TGTGCCAGCACAAGAGCTTCAGGGACTGGAAACACCATATATTTT
TRBV2	TRBJ1-3	-	-	CATGEDFGNTIYF	TGTGCCACCGGGGAGGACTTTGGAAACACCATATATTTT
TRBV5-1	TRBJ2-1	few	-	CASSTQTGYNEQFF	TGCGCCAGCAGCACCCAGACTGGATACAATGAGCAGTTCTTC
TRBV28	TRBJ1-1	-	-	CASSKGLSPWGNTEAFF	TGTGCCAGCAGCAAAGGACTTTCGCCTTGGGGAAACACTGAAGCTTTCTTT
TRBV2	TRBJ1-4	-	-	CASWKLNEKLFF	TGTGCCAGCTGGAAGCTTAATGAAAAACTGTTTTTT
TRBV27	TRBJ2-7	-	TRBD2	CASSLRTSGSSYEQYF	TGTGCCAGCAGTCTACGGACTAGCGGGAGCTCCTACGAGCAGTACTTC
TRBV5-1	TRBJ2-6	few	-	CASSKGSSSGANVLTF	TGCGCCAGCAGCAAAGGGAGTTCCTCTGGGGCCAACGTCCTGACTTTC
TRBV18	TRBJ1-5	-	-	CASSPSGDQPQHF	TGTGCCAGCTCACCCTCGGGGGATCAGCCCCAGCATTTT
TRBV11-2	TRBJ2-5	-	-	CASSLGFQETQYF	TGTGCCAGCAGCTTAGGGTTCCAAGAGACCCAGTACTTC